Following are 13 T cell receptor beta chains from one sample sequenced in a study of blood T cell repertoires in COVID-19. This table comes from immunoSEQ multiplex PCR, and its TCRdb copy is limited to in-frame clones, with some not included. The profile shows 200,000 to 250,000 clones, roughly 80% of them singletons. Source material: peripheral blood. The receptors originated from a woman aged 70-85 years with acute or convalescent COVID-19.

The genes are TRBV3-1 (or the pseudogene TRBV3-2) and TRBJ2-7; D remains ambiguous. CDR3 length: 13 amino acids. V lost 3 bases, J lost 4 bases, and 10 bases lay in between. The germline CDR1 and CDR2 sequences are LGHDT and YNNKEL (reference sequence). The CDR3 loop is CASSHKRGYEQYF. The CDR3 DNA reads as TGTGCCAGCAGCCATAAGCGAGGATACGAGCAGTACTTC.

The CDR3 bases are TGTGCCAGCAGCCGGGACAGTCCGTTAGATACGCAGTATTTT. This sequence encodes CASSRDSPLDTQYF. The gene calls are TRBV6-2 or TRBV6-3 and TRBJ2-3; TRBD1 matches at 7 bases. Germline V lookup: CDR1 MNHEY, CDR2 SVGEGT. This CDR3 has 14 residues. V was clipped by 6 bases and J by 5 bases; unmatched bases: 8.

The V gene is TRBV5-1, the J gene TRBJ1-1; no reliable D call. Germline V gene lookup returns CDR1 SGHRS and CDR2 YFSETQ. Trimming took off 0 bases at V and 4 bases at J, with 10 bases between the two ends. The CDR3 spans 14 residues. The CDR3 loop is CASSLGVGSTEAFF. The CDR3 DNA reads as TGCGCCAGCAGCTTGGGGGTCGGGAGCACTGAAGCTTTCTTT.

This chain links TRBV7-2 with TRBJ2-3, with a weak D call TRBD2 (7 bases). The length of the CDR3 is 17 residues. The germline CDR1 and CDR2 sequences are SGHTA and FQGNSA. Trimming removed 6 bases at V and 2 bases at J, with 21 bases between. The CDR3 loop is CASSPMARGGVTDTQYF. The DNA for the CDR3 is TGTGCCAGCAGTCCGATGGCAAGGGGGGGGGTCACAGATACGCAGTATTTT.

This rearrangement joins TRBV6-5 to TRBJ2-3; 7 positions match TRBD2. CDR1 MNHEY and CDR2 SVGAGI come from the germline V gene. Trimming took 8 bases from V and 4 from J; bases not matched to a gene: 6. The CDR3 contains 13 residues. The CDR3 spells CASHLGLSDTQYF. The CDR3 region has the DNA TGTGCCAGCCACTTGGGACTATCAGATACGCAGTATTTT.

Written as DNA, the CDR3 is TGTGCCAGCAGCCAACGGGTAAAACTGTTTTTT. This codes for CASSQRVKLFF. The chain is built from TRBV5-8 and TRBJ1-4; no firm D call. The V gene's germline CDR1 is SGHTS and CDR2 YDEGEE. Trimming removed 4 bases from V and 10 bases from J, with 8 bases in between. CDR3 size: 11 residues.

This clone was picked up many times. The chain carries TRBV7-2 and TRBJ2-5; TRBD2 matches 10 bases. Losses at the gene ends were 0 bases for V and 4 bases for J; bases not matched to a gene: 8. This CDR3 comprises 17 residues. Germline CDR1 and CDR2: SGHTA and FQGNSA. CDR3 DNA: TGTGCCAGCAGCTTAGCGTTGGCAGCGGGGGGGCGAGAGACCCAGTACTTC. This gives the protein CASSLALAAGGRETQYF.

A word on this clone: This sample also contains other DNA sequences that code for the same CDR3. J is TRBJ1-1 and V is TRBV24-1; D remains ambiguous. Trimming left V 2 bases short and J 0 bases short, with 3 bases between. Germline CDR1 and CDR2: KGHDR and SFDVKD. This CDR3 is 13 amino acids long. CDR3 loop: CATSDSMNTEAFF. The CDR3 nucleotides are TGTGCCACCAGTGATTCAATGAACACTGAAGCTTTCTTT.

The chain carries TRBV4-1 and TRBJ2-4; 9 bases match TRBD2. The CDR3 has 15 amino acids. The ends lost 6 bases at V and 9 bases at J; junction bases unmatched: 12. CDR1 and CDR2 (germline): MGHRA, YSYEKL. The CDR3 here is CASSVAGVGQSIQYF. The CDR3 DNA sequence: TGCGCCAGCAGTGTAGCGGGGGTGGGCCAGAGCATTCAGTACTTC.

The chain employs TRBV15 and TRBJ2-7; TRBD1 agrees at 8 bases. The CDR3 is 15 amino acids. Germline CDR1 LNHNV, CDR2 YYDKDF (reference sequence). Unmatched junction bases numbered 9, after V lost 5 bases and J lost 3 bases. Written as DNA, the CDR3 is TGTGCCACCAGCCCCTCTCAGGGGGCGGGCTACGAGCAGTACTTC. Translation gives CATSPSQGAGYEQYF.

This chain uses TRBV18 with TRBJ2-1; 12 nucleotides line up with TRBD1. V lost 2 bases, J lost 5 bases, and 10 bases stayed unmatched. This CDR3 region has 18 residues. Germline V gene lookup returns CDR1 KGHSH and CDR2 LQKENI. Written as DNA, the CDR3 is TGTGCCAGCTCACCATTCGGGACAGGGGGCGTCGGAGACAATGAGCAGTTCTTC. Amino acids: CASSPFGTGGVGDNEQFF.

The genes are TRBV5-5 and TRBJ2-7, with D maybe TRBD2 (5 bases). Germline V CDR1 and CDR2: SGHKS, YYEKEE (reference sequence). Deletions cut 3 bases from V and 3 bases from J, with 13 bases between. The CDR3 spans 14 residues. The CDR3 loop reads CASSSRTDFYEQYF. CDR3 nucleotide sequence: TGTGCCAGCAGCTCTCGGACGGACTTCTACGAGCAGTACTTC.

V gene TRBV5-1 combines with J gene TRBJ1-6, with a weak D call TRBD1 (6 bases). This CDR3 is 16 amino acids long. Trimming shortened V by 4 bases and J by 9 bases, and 20 bases separated the two germline ends. CDR1 is SGHRS and CDR2 is YFSETQ in the germline V gene. CDR3 coding DNA: TGCGCCAGCAGCCCGGTCCCGGGACACAGCTCTTCACCCCTCCACTTT. Residues: CASSPVPGHSSSPLHF.